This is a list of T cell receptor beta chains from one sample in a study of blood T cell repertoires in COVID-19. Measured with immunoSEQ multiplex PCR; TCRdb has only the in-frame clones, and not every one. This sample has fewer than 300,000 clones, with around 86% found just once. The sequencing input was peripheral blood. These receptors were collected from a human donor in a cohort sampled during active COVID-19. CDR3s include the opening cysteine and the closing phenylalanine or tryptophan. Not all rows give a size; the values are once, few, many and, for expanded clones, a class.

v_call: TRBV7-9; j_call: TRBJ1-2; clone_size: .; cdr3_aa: CASGPVTPPGYTF
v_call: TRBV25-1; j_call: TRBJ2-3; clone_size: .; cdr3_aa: CASRPNDNRDTQYF
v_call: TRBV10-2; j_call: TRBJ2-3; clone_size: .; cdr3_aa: CASSRGLAGDRAADTQYF
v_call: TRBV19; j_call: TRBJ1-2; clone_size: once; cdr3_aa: CASQGQVGGYTF
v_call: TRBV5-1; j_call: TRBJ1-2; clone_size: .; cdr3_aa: CASSYGQGNYGYTF
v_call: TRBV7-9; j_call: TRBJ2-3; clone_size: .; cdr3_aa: CASSLGSLAGVTDTQYF
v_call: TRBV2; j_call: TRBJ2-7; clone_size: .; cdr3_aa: CASSGLAGGQYEQYF
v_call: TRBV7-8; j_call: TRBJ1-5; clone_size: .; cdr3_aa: CASSLRGGVNNQPQHF
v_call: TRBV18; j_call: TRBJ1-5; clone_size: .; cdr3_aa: CASSPLSVNQPQHF
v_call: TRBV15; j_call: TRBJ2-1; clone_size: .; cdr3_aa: CATSFGTSGKIYNEQFF
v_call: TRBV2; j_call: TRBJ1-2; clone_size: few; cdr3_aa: CASGGQRGNYGYTF
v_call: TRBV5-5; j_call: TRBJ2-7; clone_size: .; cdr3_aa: CASSLGGTGSYEQYF
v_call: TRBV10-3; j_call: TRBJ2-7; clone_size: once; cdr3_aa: CAISEVYEQYF
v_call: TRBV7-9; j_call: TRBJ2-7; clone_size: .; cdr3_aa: CASSLVREDEQYF
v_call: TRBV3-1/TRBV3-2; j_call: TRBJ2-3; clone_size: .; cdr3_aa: CASSQTSGGQYF
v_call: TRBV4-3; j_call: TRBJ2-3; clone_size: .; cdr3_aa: CASSQDGLREMGWGDTQYF
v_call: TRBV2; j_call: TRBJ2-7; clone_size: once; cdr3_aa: CASREGAVPYEQYF
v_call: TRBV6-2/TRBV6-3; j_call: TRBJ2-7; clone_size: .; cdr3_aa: CASSWTSGGTYEQYF
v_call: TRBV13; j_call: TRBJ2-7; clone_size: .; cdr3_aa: CASRLAGGLHEQYF
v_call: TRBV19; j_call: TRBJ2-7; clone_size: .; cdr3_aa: CASSIDLGAISYEQYF
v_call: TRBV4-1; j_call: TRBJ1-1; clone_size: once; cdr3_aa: CASSQDNRGEAFF
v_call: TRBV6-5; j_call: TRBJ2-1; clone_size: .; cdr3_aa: CASQHFETGGNEQFF
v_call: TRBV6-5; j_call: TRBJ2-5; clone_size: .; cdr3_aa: CASSWGRAGETQYF
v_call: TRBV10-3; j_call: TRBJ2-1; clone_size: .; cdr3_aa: CAIRPRSSYNEQFF
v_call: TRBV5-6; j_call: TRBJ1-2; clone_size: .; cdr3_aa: CASSFAGGGYTF
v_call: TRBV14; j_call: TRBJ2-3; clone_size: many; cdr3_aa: CASSQDRATDTQYF
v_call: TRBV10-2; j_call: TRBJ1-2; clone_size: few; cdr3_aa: CASRVSNYGYTF
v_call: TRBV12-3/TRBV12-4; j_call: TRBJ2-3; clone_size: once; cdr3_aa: CASSFYADTQYF
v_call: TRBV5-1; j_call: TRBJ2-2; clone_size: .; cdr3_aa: CASSLVPGMNTGELFF
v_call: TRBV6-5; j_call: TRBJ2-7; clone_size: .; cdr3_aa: CASSGSLYEQYF
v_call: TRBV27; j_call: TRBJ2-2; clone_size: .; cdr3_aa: CASRSGTSGTTGELFF
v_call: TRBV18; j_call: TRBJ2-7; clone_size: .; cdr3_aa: CASSPETGSAYEQYF
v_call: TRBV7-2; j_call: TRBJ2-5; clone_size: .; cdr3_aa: CASSPTGGGETQYF
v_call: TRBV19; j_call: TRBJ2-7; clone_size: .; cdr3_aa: CASRAQGIYEQYF
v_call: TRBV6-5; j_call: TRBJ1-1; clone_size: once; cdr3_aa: CASSRAPQGNTEAFF
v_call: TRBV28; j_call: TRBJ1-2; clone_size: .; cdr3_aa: CASSLGRGPGYTF
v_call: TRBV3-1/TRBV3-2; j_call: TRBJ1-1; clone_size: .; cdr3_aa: CASSGLVDTEAFF
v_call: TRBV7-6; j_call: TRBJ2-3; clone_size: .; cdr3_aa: CASSPNTDTQYF
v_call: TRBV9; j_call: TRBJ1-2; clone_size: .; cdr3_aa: CASSVGADNYGYTF
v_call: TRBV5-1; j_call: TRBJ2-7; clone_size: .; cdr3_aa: CASSLVSNAYEQYF
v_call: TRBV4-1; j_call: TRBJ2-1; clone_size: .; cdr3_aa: CASSRSGTSGSYEQFF
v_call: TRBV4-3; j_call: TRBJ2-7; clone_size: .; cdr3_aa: CASSQERLAGGLPEQYF
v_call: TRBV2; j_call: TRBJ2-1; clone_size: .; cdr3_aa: CASSRSGSSYNEQFF
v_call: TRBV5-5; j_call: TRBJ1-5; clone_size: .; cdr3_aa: CASSFNSNQPQHF
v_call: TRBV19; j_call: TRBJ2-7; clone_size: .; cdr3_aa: CASSTKGGLAGEGYEQYF
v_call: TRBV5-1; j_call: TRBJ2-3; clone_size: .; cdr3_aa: CASSSPAIDTQYF
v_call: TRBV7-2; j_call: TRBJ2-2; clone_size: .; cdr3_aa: CASALTGWELFF
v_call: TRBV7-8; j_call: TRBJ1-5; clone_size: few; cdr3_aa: CASSLMQATQPQHF
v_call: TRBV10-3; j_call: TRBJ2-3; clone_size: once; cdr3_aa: CAISAGQSTDTQYF
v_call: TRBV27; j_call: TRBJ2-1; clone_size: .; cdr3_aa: CASSFGRITLDEQFF
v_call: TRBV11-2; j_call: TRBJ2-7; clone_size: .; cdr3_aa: CASSSSLSGRASLYEQYF
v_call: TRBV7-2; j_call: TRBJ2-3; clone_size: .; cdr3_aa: CASSSIGSGIGDTQYF
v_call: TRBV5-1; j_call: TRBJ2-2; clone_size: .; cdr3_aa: CASSRGTANTGELFF
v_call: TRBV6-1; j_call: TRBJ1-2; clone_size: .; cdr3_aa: CASSEGVQGARGYTF